This T cell receptor beta chain was obtained from a study of T cell repertoires in cytomegalovirus infection. Overall study context: Public signatures in TCR beta pointed to CMV infection and matching HLA type.

Study-level results: The response measured ex vivo was dominated by TCR beta clonotypes (HLA-C-restricted and CMV-specific).

In the case of this clonotype: What it binds is not known.

In TCRdb, the reads were re-called with MiXCR into one record per CDR3 protein. The sample includes about 770,000 distinct CDR3 sequences, almost 30% of them seen just once. The material sequenced was cultured CD8+ T cells from PBMCs, taken from culture after CMV antigen stimulation. The sequence derives from a human donor in good health (CMV status not recorded). Some clones in this sample may be carry-over from other donors' samples.

The CDR3 sequence: CSASGRTSTDTQYF. The CDR3 DNA sequence: TGCAGTGCCTCGGGCCGTACTAGCACAGATACGCAGTATTTT. The J gene is TRBJ2-3, the V gene TRBV20-1; D ambiguous. V lost 6 bases, J lost 0 bases, and 13 bases lay in between. Looked up from germline, CDR1 is DFQATT and CDR2 is SNEGSKA (reference sequence). The CDR3 is 14 amino acids.